The 29 T cell receptor beta chains in this list originate from one sample, sequenced in a study of blood T cell repertoires in COVID-19. Sequencing was performed with immunoSEQ multiplex PCR; in TCRdb, only in-frame clones are kept and a portion is missing. Of 200,000 to 250,000 clones listed, under 90% were seen once; the top ten hold about 7.8%. Sequenced: peripheral blood. The origin of the receptors is a woman aged 80 or older with COVID-19, enrolled during active disease.

This clone turned up a few times. The J gene is TRBJ2-7, the V gene TRBV20-1; 7 nucleotides align to TRBD1. The germline gives CDR1 DFQATT, CDR2 SNEGSKA (reference sequence). V trimming: 5 bases; J trimming: 4 bases; junction bases outside the gene matches: 2. The CDR3 runs 11 residues. CDR3 protein: CSAPRGYEQYF. The CDR3 DNA is TGCAGTGCTCCCAGGGGGTACGAGCAGTACTTC.

The chain employs TRBV5-1 and TRBJ1-1; D is possibly TRBD1 (5 bases). The CDR3 spans 14 residues. With 4 bases removed from V and 4 bases from J, the gap between germline ends came to 14 bases. Germline V lookup: CDR1 SGHRS, CDR2 YFSETQ. CDR3 loop: CASSDTGVGTEAFF. The CDR3 nucleotides are TGCGCCAGCAGCGACACAGGCGTAGGCACTGAAGCTTTCTTT.

The chain couples TRBV5-4 to TRBJ2-7; the match to TRBD1 covers 8 bases. Germline V gene data show CDR1 as SGHNT and CDR2 as YYREEE (reference sequence). V shed 4 bases and J 7 bases; nucleotides not matched to a gene: 7. This CDR3 is 13 amino acids long. CDR3 DNA sequence: TGTGCCAGCAGCGCCGGACAGGGATATGAGCAGTACTTC. As protein: CASSAGQGYEQYF.

CDR3 region: CASSYSTGRAEAFF. The CDR3, as DNA: TGTGCCAGCAGTTACTCTACAGGGCGAGCTGAAGCTTTCTTT. The rearrangement joins TRBV6-6 to TRBJ1-1, with D perhaps matching TRBD1 (6 bases). In germline, CDR1 is MNHNY, CDR2 SVGAGI (reference sequence). The CDR3 is made up of 14 amino acids. Deletions cut 0 bases from V and 6 bases from J, with 11 bases between.

The chain joins TRBV19 to TRBJ1-2; D might be TRBD1 (6 bases). V was clipped by 6 bases and J by 3 bases, with 14 bases between them. The CDR3 has 14 residues. Germline CDR1 is LNHDA and CDR2 is SQIVND (reference sequence). The CDR3 spells CASSRDTVDYGYTF. The CDR3 DNA follows: TGTGCCAGTAGCCGGGACACCGTAGACTATGGCTACACCTTC.

The chain uses TRBV19 and TRBJ1-5; 8 bases are a match to TRBD1. J was trimmed by 2 bases and V by 3 bases; bases with no gene match: 6. Germline V CDR1 and CDR2: LNHDA, SQIVND (reference sequence). The CDR3 is 16 residues long. CDR3 nucleotides: TGTGCCAGTAGTATTCGGACAGGGCGAGGCAATCAGCCCCAGCATTTT. Its translation: CASSIRTGRGNQPQHF.

The V and J genes are TRBV3-1 (or the pseudogene TRBV3-2) and TRBJ2-7; D might be TRBD1 (6 bases). The CDR3 is 11 residues long. Germline CDR1 reads LGHDT; CDR2 reads YNNKEL (reference sequence). Trimming removed 2 bases from V and 7 bases from J, with 6 bases in between. The CDR3 spells CASSQRGEQYF. The CDR3 bases are TGTGCCAGCAGCCAAAGGGGGGAGCAGTACTTC.

The chain links TRBV5-4 to TRBJ1-6; D call uncertain. Germline V lookup: CDR1 SGHNT, CDR2 YYREEE (reference sequence). V was cut by 0 bases and J by 14 bases, with 18 bases left in between. The CDR3 consists of 15 residues. This CDR3 reads CASSLGVTEPFTLHF. The CDR3 coding sequence is TGTGCCAGCAGCTTGGGTGTGACGGAGCCTTTCACCCTCCACTTT.

This clone has only a few counts. The V and J genes are TRBV28 and TRBJ2-1; 7 bases line up with TRBD2. V shed 8 bases, J shed 11 bases, and the junction held 9 bases outside the gene matches. The CDR3 extends over 12 amino acids. Germline CDR1 is MDHEN and CDR2 is SYDVKM. In nucleotides, the CDR3 is TGTGCCAGCTGTGGCCCACTAGCGCAGCAGTTCTTC. It yields the protein CASCGPLAQQFF. Together with reference TRBV28 and TRBJ2-1, the CDR3 gives the full variable domain: DVKVTQSSRYLVKRTGEKVFLECVQDMDHENMFWYRQDPGLGLRLIYFSYDVKMKEKGDIPEGYSVSREKKERFSLILESASTNQTSMYLCASCGPLAQQFFGPGTRLTVL.

The chain carries TRBV6-5 and TRBJ1-1, with D perhaps matching TRBD1 (6 bases). The CDR3 covers 14 residues. CDR1 is MNHEY and CDR2 is SVGAGI in the germline V gene. V was shortened by 5 bases and J by 1 base, with 11 bases between the two germline ends. CDR3 sequence: CASSPTGPNTEAFF. The CDR3 bases are TGTGCCAGCAGTCCGACAGGCCCGAACACTGAAGCTTTCTTT.

The rearrangement joins TRBV3-1 (or the pseudogene TRBV3-2) to TRBJ2-3, with D possibly TRBD2 on 5 matching bases. This CDR3 comprises 13 residues. Trimming pared 1 base from V and 5 bases from J, leaving 7 bases between. From germline, CDR1 is LGHDT and CDR2 YNNKEL (reference sequence). DNA for the CDR3: TGTGCCAGCAGCCAAGGAGGGAGAGATACGCAGTATTTT. Protein sequence: CASSQGGRDTQYF.

This chain connects TRBV28 to TRBJ1-1; 11 positions match TRBD1. The CDR3 sequence is 15 residues long. Trimming cost V 6 bases and J 4 bases; bases outside gene matches: 7. CDR1 is MDHEN, CDR2 SYDVKM, per germline. CDR3: CASRPGGTGGTEAFF. CDR3 nucleotides: TGTGCCAGCAGACCGGGCGGGACAGGGGGCACTGAAGCTTTCTTT.

This chain joins TRBV19 and TRBJ1-2; 9 bases are a match to TRBD1. Unmatched junction bases numbered 8, after V lost 10 bases and J lost 5 bases. Per germline, CDR1 LNHDA and CDR2 SQIVND (reference sequence). This CDR3 is built from 13 residues. The CDR3 here is CATSRTGEYGYTF. DNA for the CDR3: TGTGCCACCTCACGGACAGGGGAGTATGGCTACACCTTC.

The chain employs TRBV6-5 and TRBJ1-5; D not certain. V lost 6 bases to trimming and J lost 0 bases, with 9 bases between them. Germline V gene lookup returns CDR1 MNHEY and CDR2 SVGAGI. The CDR3 length is 14 residues. The CDR3 sequence: CASRVEHSNQPQHF. The CDR3 DNA reads TGTGCCAGCAGAGTAGAGCATAGCAATCAGCCCCAGCATTTT.

The rearrangement joins TRBV28 to TRBJ2-5; 8 bases match TRBD2. With V trimmed by 5 bases and J by 5 bases, 10 bases remained unmatched. Germline lookup yields CDR1 MDHEN and CDR2 SYDVKM. This CDR3 region has 15 residues. The CDR3 coding sequence is TGTGCCAGCAGTGCACCTGGCGGGGGGAGGGAGACCCAGTACTTC. This sequence encodes CASSAPGGGRETQYF.

The rearrangement links TRBV20-1 to TRBJ1-2; no clear D gene. The germline V gene encodes CDR1 DFQATT and CDR2 SNEGSKA (reference sequence). The CDR3 sequence is 11 residues long. The V end was cut by 3 bases, the J end by 0 bases, with 2 bases between. The CDR3 region is CSASTNYGYTF. DNA of the CDR3: TGCAGTGCTAGCACTAACTATGGCTACACCTTC.

Only a few counts were recorded for this clone. For the CDR3, the DNA is TGTGCCAGCAGCCCCCCCCCACAGGTTGAAAAAGTAGACGGAAATGAAAAACTGTTTTTT. Its translation is CASSPPPQVEKVDGNEKLFF. The chain uses TRBV21-1 and TRBJ1-4; TRBD1, the table's D call, was not compared with the DNA. TRBV21-1 is noted as a pseudogene. CDR3 length equals 20 residues.

The count of this clone is one. The rearrangement joins TRBV5-1 to TRBJ2-5, with D possibly being TRBD1 (6 bases). The length of the CDR3 is 14 residues. Trimming stripped 4 bases from V and 1 base from J, with 11 bases between. Germline V gene lookup returns CDR1 SGHRS and CDR2 YFSETQ. The CDR3 is CASSPRGPQETQYF. CDR3 nucleotides: TGCGCCAGCAGCCCCAGGGGCCCCCAAGAGACCCAGTACTTC.

The CDR3 DNA is TGTGCCAGCAGCTTAGGTCCCACCGAGGGTGAAAAACTGTTTTTT. It encodes CASSLGPTEGEKLFF. The J gene is TRBJ1-4, the V gene TRBV7-2; D remains unclear. The CDR3 is made up of 15 amino acids. V shed 1 base and J shed 7 bases, with 13 bases lying between them. Germline V gives CDR1 SGHTA, CDR2 FQGNSA.

This clone came up once. V is TRBV9 and J is TRBJ2-5; 7 bases fit TRBD1. The CDR3 loop spans 14 amino acids. Germline CDR1 reads SGDLS; CDR2 reads YYNGEE. The V and J ends lost 4 bases and 5 bases, in that order; junction bases with no gene match: 8. DNA of the CDR3: TGTGCCAGCAGCCCGCCCGGGACAGTGGAGACCCAGTACTTC. Translating gives CASSPPGTVETQYF. The whole variable domain, filled in from reference TRBV9 and TRBJ2-5, reads DSGVTQTPKHLITATGQRVTLRCSPRSGDLSVYWYQQSLDQGLQFLIQYYNGEERAKGNILERFSAQQFPDLHSELNLSSLELGDSALYFCASSPPGTVETQYFGPGTRLLVL.

To note about this clone: The same CDR3 arises from other DNA sequences in this sample as well. The rearrangement uses TRBV9 and TRBJ1-1; D may be TRBD1 (5 bases). CDR3 size: 14 residues. Trimming shortened V by 0 bases and J by 5 bases, and 11 bases separated the two germline ends. The germline CDR1 and CDR2 sequences are SGDLS and YYNGEE. Written as DNA, the CDR3 is TGTGCCAGCAGCGTAGGTGGGGGAGGGACTGAAGCTTTCTTT. Its protein is CASSVGGGGTEAFF.

V usage is TRBV6-6 and J usage is TRBJ1-1, with D perhaps TRBD1 (5 bases). The germline V gene encodes CDR1 MNHNY and CDR2 SVGAGI (reference sequence). V shed 5 bases and J shed 6 bases, with 10 bases lying between them. The CDR3 spans 12 residues. The CDR3 sequence: CASSPGQPEAFF. In DNA, the CDR3 is TGTGCCAGCAGTCCCGGACAACCTGAAGCTTTCTTT.

CDR3 coding DNA: TGTGCCAGCTCACCAGGGGAGGGGTCCAAAAACATTCAGTACTTC. Amino acid sequence: CASSPGEGSKNIQYF. The chain employs TRBV18 and TRBJ2-4, with 7 positions matching TRBD2. CDR1 and CDR2 (germline): KGHSH, LQKENI. Trimming at V came to 2 bases and at J to 2 bases, leaving 3 bases not matched to a gene. The CDR3 extends over 15 amino acids. Together with reference TRBV18 and TRBJ2-4, the CDR3 gives the full variable domain: NAGVMQNPRHLVRRRGQEARLRCSPMKGHSHVYWYRQLPEEGLKFMVYLQKENIIDESGMPKERFSAEFPKEGPSILRIQQVVRGDSAAYFCASSPGEGSKNIQYFGAGTRLSVL.

The chain combines TRBV4-1 with TRBJ2-1; the match to TRBD1 covers 7 bases. V was clipped by 6 bases and J by 0 bases; unmatched bases: 2. The CDR3 runs to 14 residues. Germline CDR1 is MGHRA and CDR2 is YSYEKL. The CDR3 here is CASRGQSSYNEQFF. CDR3 sequence (DNA): TGCGCCAGCAGGGGACAGAGCTCCTACAATGAGCAGTTCTTC.

This rearrangement joins TRBV9 to TRBJ1-6; a weak D match, TRBD1 (5 bases). Germline V lookup: CDR1 SGDLS, CDR2 YYNGEE. Trimming stripped 4 bases from V and 5 bases from J, with 10 bases between. This CDR3 comprises 14 residues. DNA for the CDR3: TGTGCCAGCAGCAGACAGACCGATAATTCACCCCTCCACTTT. It is translated as CASSRQTDNSPLHF.

This clone was observed a single time. The rearrangement uses TRBV25-1 and TRBJ1-2; tentatively, D is TRBD1 (6 bases). V was clipped by 1 base and J by 5 bases, with 8 bases between them. Germline CDR1 is MGHDK and CDR2 is SYGVNS. CDR3 size: 13 residues. In DNA, the CDR3 is TGTGCCAGCAGTGAATCCAGGGGATATGGCTACACCTTC. Residues: CASSESRGYGYTF.

The chain links TRBV7-8 to TRBJ1-2; D not certain. V dropped 0 bases and J dropped 0 bases, with 8 bases sitting between them. This CDR3 spans 15 amino acids. Germline CDR1 is SGHVS and CDR2 is FQNEAQ. For the CDR3, the DNA is TGTGCCAGCAGCTTAGCGGGGAGGGCTAACTATGGCTACACCTTC. Translating it yields CASSLAGRANYGYTF. The entire variable domain, with the rest obtained from reference TRBV7-8 and TRBJ1-2, is as follows: GAGVSQSPRYKVAKRGQDVALRCDPISGHVSLFWYQQALGQGPEFLTYFQNEAQLDKSGLPSDRFFAERPEGSVSTLKIQRTQQEDSAVYLCASSLAGRANYGYTFGSGTRLTVV.

This clone was observed once. This chain joins TRBV19 and TRBJ2-7; tentative D call: TRBD2 (5 bases). CDR1 and CDR2 from the germline V gene are LNHDA and SQIVND (reference sequence). The CDR3 contains 14 residues. Trimming pared 5 bases from V and 6 bases from J, leaving 17 bases between. This CDR3 is CASSLAAGRGEQYF. In DNA form, the CDR3 reads TGTGCCAGTAGTCTGGCGGCGGGCCGGGGCGAGCAGTACTTC.

The CDR3 is CASSLLAGGIDTQYF. The CDR3 DNA sequence: TGTGCCAGCAGCCTACTAGCTGGGGGGATTGATACGCAGTATTTT. V is TRBV7-3 and J is TRBJ2-3; tentative D call: TRBD2 (6 bases). The CDR3 runs to 15 residues. The V gene lost 5 bases and the J gene lost 6 bases, with 18 bases spanning the gap. CDR1 and CDR2 (germline): SGHTA, FQGTGA.